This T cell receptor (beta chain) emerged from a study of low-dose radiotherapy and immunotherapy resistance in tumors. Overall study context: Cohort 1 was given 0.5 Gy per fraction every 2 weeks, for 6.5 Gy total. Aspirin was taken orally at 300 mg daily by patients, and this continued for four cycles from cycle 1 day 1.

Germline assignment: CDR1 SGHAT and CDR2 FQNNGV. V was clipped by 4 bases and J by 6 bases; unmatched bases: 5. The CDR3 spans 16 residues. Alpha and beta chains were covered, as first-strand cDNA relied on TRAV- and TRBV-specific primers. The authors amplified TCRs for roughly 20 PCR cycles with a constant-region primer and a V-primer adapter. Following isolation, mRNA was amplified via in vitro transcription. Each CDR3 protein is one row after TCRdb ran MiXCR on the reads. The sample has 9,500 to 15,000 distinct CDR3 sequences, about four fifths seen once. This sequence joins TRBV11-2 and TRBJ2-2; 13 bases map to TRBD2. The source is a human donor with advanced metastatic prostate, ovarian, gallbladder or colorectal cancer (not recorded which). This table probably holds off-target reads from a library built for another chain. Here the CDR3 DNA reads TGTGCCAGCAGCTCCTTCGGGACTAGCGGGGCCGGGGAGCTGTTTTTT. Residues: CASSSFGTSGAGELFF.